These T cell receptor beta chains were read from a single sample in a study of T-cell memory formation after mild COVID-19. TCRdb processed the 5' RACE reads anew with MiXCR; each CDR3 protein has one entry. The sample has under 450,000 distinct CDR3 sequences; approximately 15% are singletons. Sample: PBMCs or a T cell subset sorted from them (not recorded which). Receptors were obtained from a man aged 18 to 29 who had mild COVID-19 (a few samples of this study predate the infection). Cell type and time point are not known. CDR3s include the opening cysteine and the closing phenylalanine or tryptophan. Fields, in order: J gene, V gene, clone size, D gene, CDR3 DNA, CDR3 protein. The D gene is left open where the match is weak. The listing skips clone size in some rows; elsewhere it reads once, few, many or a size class.

J gene: TRBJ1-5; V gene: TRBV30; clone size: .; D gene: TRBD1; CDR3 DNA: TGTGCCTGGAACCATGGGGACAGAGAGAATCAGCCCCAGCATTTT; CDR3 protein: CAWNHGDRENQPQHF
J gene: TRBJ2-1; V gene: TRBV7-9; clone size: many; D gene: .; CDR3 DNA: TGTGCCACCGTACCCGGACAGTACAATGAGCAGTTCTTC; CDR3 protein: CATVPGQYNEQFF
J gene: TRBJ2-7; V gene: TRBV20-1; clone size: few; D gene: .; CDR3 DNA: TGCAGTGCTAAGGACCTTTCCTACGAGCAGTACTTC; CDR3 protein: CSAKDLSYEQYF
J gene: TRBJ1-5; V gene: TRBV12-3/TRBV12-4; clone size: few; D gene: .; CDR3 DNA: TGTGCCAGCGGCCACCGGGACCCACGACAGCCCCAGCATTTT; CDR3 protein: CASGHRDPRQPQHF
J gene: TRBJ2-7; V gene: TRBV7-2; clone size: .; D gene: .; CDR3 DNA: TGTGCCAGCAGCCCGACTGCCAGGCTATACGAGCAGTACTTC; CDR3 protein: CASSPTARLYEQYF
J gene: TRBJ2-2; V gene: TRBV11-2; clone size: .; D gene: TRBD2; CDR3 DNA: TGTGCCAGCAGCTCATTAGCGGGGGTCACCGGGGAGCTGTTTTTT; CDR3 protein: CASSSLAGVTGELFF
J gene: TRBJ2-4; V gene: TRBV28; clone size: .; D gene: .; CDR3 DNA: TGTGCCAGCAGTTTTCGGTCAGGGCGGAACATTCAGTACTTC; CDR3 protein: CASSFRSGRNIQYF
J gene: TRBJ1-2; V gene: TRBV12-3/TRBV12-4; clone size: .; D gene: .; CDR3 DNA: TGTGCCAGCAGTTTAATAAGGCCGGATACCTACACCTTC; CDR3 protein: CASSLIRPDTYTF
J gene: TRBJ2-1; V gene: TRBV5-1; clone size: .; D gene: .; CDR3 DNA: TGCGCCAGCACCCCCTCTCCAGGGGTCGAAAATGAGCAGTTCTTC; CDR3 protein: CASTPSPGVENEQFF
J gene: TRBJ2-7; V gene: TRBV4-3; clone size: .; D gene: .; CDR3 DNA: TGCGCCAGCAGCCAAGTGTCCGCAGGGGAATACGAGCAGTACTTC; CDR3 protein: CASSQVSAGEYEQYF
J gene: TRBJ2-2; V gene: TRBV20-1; clone size: .; D gene: TRBD1; CDR3 DNA: TGCAGTGCTGGGACAGGCACCGGGGAGCTGTTTTTT; CDR3 protein: CSAGTGTGELFF
J gene: TRBJ2-1; V gene: TRBV28; clone size: .; D gene: TRBD1; CDR3 DNA: TGTGCCAGCAGTTCCCCGGGACAGGGGACCCATGAGCAGTTCTTC; CDR3 protein: CASSSPGQGTHEQFF
J gene: TRBJ1-2; V gene: TRBV6-1; clone size: .; D gene: TRBD1; CDR3 DNA: TGTGCCAGCAGTCAAATCACAGGGGGCGGCTATGGCTACACCTTC; CDR3 protein: CASSQITGGGYGYTF
J gene: TRBJ1-6; V gene: TRBV20-1; clone size: .; D gene: .; CDR3 DNA: TGCAGTGCTAGGGGGGGTGGTTCACCCCTCCACTTT; CDR3 protein: CSARGGGSPLHF
J gene: TRBJ2-7; V gene: TRBV5-1; clone size: .; D gene: .; CDR3 DNA: TGCGCCAGCAGCCATGGGGACCCACGAGACGGGTACGGGCAGTACTTC; CDR3 protein: CASSHGDPRDGYGQYF
J gene: TRBJ2-3; V gene: TRBV4-3; clone size: many; D gene: .; CDR3 DNA: TGCGCCAGCAGCCACGCCCAGGGTGACGATACGCAGTATTTT; CDR3 protein: CASSHAQGDDTQYF
J gene: TRBJ1-6; V gene: TRBV12-3/TRBV12-4; clone size: few; D gene: .; CDR3 DNA: TGTGCCAGCAGTTTAGCCCCCTCAAGTAGGCCCCTCCACTTT; CDR3 protein: CASSLAPSSRPLHF
J gene: TRBJ1-3; V gene: TRBV12-3/TRBV12-4; clone size: few; D gene: .; CDR3 DNA: TGTGCCAGCAGTTCGGCTGGAAACACCATATATTTT; CDR3 protein: CASSSAGNTIYF
J gene: TRBJ1-2; V gene: TRBV20-1; clone size: .; D gene: .; CDR3 DNA: TGCAGTGCTAGAGGGGCCGCGACTAACTATGGCTACACCTTC; CDR3 protein: CSARGAATNYGYTF
J gene: TRBJ1-1; V gene: TRBV12-3/TRBV12-4; clone size: .; D gene: TRBD1; CDR3 DNA: TGTGCCAGCAACCCGGGACAGGGATTCACTGAAGCTTTCTTT; CDR3 protein: CASNPGQGFTEAFF
J gene: TRBJ2-7; V gene: TRBV6-1; clone size: .; D gene: .; CDR3 DNA: TGTGCCAGCAGTGAAAAGAGTACAGGGGGGGCCGAGCAGTACTTC; CDR3 protein: CASSEKSTGGAEQYF
J gene: TRBJ2-2; V gene: TRBV6-5; clone size: .; D gene: TRBD1; CDR3 DNA: TGTGCCAGCAGTTACTCTTCCCGGGGACAGGGGAACACCGGGGAGCTGTTTTTT; CDR3 protein: CASSYSSRGQGNTGELFF
J gene: TRBJ2-5; V gene: TRBV5-6; clone size: .; D gene: .; CDR3 DNA: TGTGCCAGCAGCATGACCAACCAAGAGACCCAGTACTTC; CDR3 protein: CASSMTNQETQYF
J gene: TRBJ2-7; V gene: TRBV6-5; clone size: few; D gene: TRBD1; CDR3 DNA: TGTGCCAGCAGCCGGGACAGCCGCGAGCAGTACTTC; CDR3 protein: CASSRDSREQYF
J gene: TRBJ2-7; V gene: TRBV29-1; clone size: few; D gene: .; CDR3 DNA: TGCAGCGTTTCGGCCGGGCAGGGCTACGACGAGCAGTACTTC; CDR3 protein: CSVSAGQGYDEQYF
J gene: TRBJ2-3; V gene: TRBV19; clone size: few; D gene: .; CDR3 DNA: TGTGCCAGTAGTATATTGGTGGGGGGAACAGATACGCAGTATTTT; CDR3 protein: CASSILVGGTDTQYF
J gene: TRBJ1-2; V gene: TRBV5-1; clone size: .; D gene: TRBD1; CDR3 DNA: TGCGCCAGCAGCCCCAGGGACAGGTCGGGCTACACCTTC; CDR3 protein: CASSPRDRSGYTF
J gene: TRBJ1-1; V gene: TRBV11-2; clone size: .; D gene: .; CDR3 DNA: TGTGCCAGCAGCTTAGGTGGGGGGAGGAACACTGAAGCTTTCTTT; CDR3 protein: CASSLGGGRNTEAFF
J gene: TRBJ1-2; V gene: TRBV6-5; clone size: .; D gene: TRBD1; CDR3 DNA: TGTGCCAGCAGTTACTCTGACAGGGCTAAGGGCTACACCTTC; CDR3 protein: CASSYSDRAKGYTF
J gene: TRBJ2-3; V gene: TRBV7-3; clone size: many; D gene: TRBD2; CDR3 DNA: TGTGCCAGCAGCTCGGGAGGACTAGCGGGGGGCACAGATACGCAGTATTTT; CDR3 protein: CASSSGGLAGGTDTQYF
J gene: TRBJ1-6; V gene: TRBV29-1; clone size: few; D gene: .; CDR3 DNA: TGCAGCGTCGCCAGGGGATATAATTCACCCCTCCACTTT; CDR3 protein: CSVARGYNSPLHF
J gene: TRBJ2-5; V gene: TRBV20-1; clone size: many; D gene: TRBD2; CDR3 DNA: TGCAGTGCTAGAGATAACCTAGCGGTCCAAGAGACCCAGTACTTC; CDR3 protein: CSARDNLAVQETQYF
J gene: TRBJ2-3; V gene: TRBV7-2; clone size: .; D gene: TRBD1; CDR3 DNA: TGTGCCAGCAGCTTAATGACAGGGAGTGGGGATACGCAGTATTTT; CDR3 protein: CASSLMTGSGDTQYF
J gene: TRBJ2-3; V gene: TRBV28; clone size: .; D gene: .; CDR3 DNA: TGTGCCAGCAGTCCTCCGGCAGGGTATGGAACAGATACGCAGTATTTT; CDR3 protein: CASSPPAGYGTDTQYF
J gene: TRBJ2-4; V gene: TRBV10-3; clone size: few; D gene: TRBD1; CDR3 DNA: TGTGCCATCAGTGGGACAGGGTCAGCCCTAGCCAAAAACATTCAGTACTTC; CDR3 protein: CAISGTGSALAKNIQYF
J gene: TRBJ1-3; V gene: TRBV12-3/TRBV12-4; clone size: .; D gene: TRBD1; CDR3 DNA: TGTGCCAGCAGTTTACACCGACAGGGCTCTGGAAACACCATATATTTT; CDR3 protein: CASSLHRQGSGNTIYF
J gene: TRBJ2-3; V gene: TRBV4-1; clone size: .; D gene: TRBD1; CDR3 DNA: TGCGCCAGCAGCTCAAGGGTTAGGGGGCTTAGAGATACGCAGTATTTT; CDR3 protein: CASSSRVRGLRDTQYF
J gene: TRBJ2-7; V gene: TRBV30; clone size: .; D gene: .; CDR3 DNA: TGTGCCTGGGATGGTGGGAGGAGCTCCTACGAGCAGTACTTC; CDR3 protein: CAWDGGRSSYEQYF
J gene: TRBJ2-1; V gene: TRBV7-2; clone size: few; D gene: TRBD2; CDR3 DNA: TGTGCCAGCAGCCCAACTAGCGGGGGGCCCGATGAGCAGTTCTTC; CDR3 protein: CASSPTSGGPDEQFF
J gene: TRBJ2-1; V gene: TRBV7-2; clone size: .; D gene: .; CDR3 DNA: TGTGCCAGCAGCTTCCTGGGAGGGGGCAATGAGCAGTTCTTC; CDR3 protein: CASSFLGGGNEQFF
J gene: TRBJ2-1; V gene: TRBV6-5; clone size: .; D gene: TRBD2; CDR3 DNA: TGTGCCAGCATGGGCGGGGGGTTCCATGAGCAGTTCTTC; CDR3 protein: CASMGGGFHEQFF
J gene: TRBJ2-3; V gene: TRBV4-1; clone size: .; D gene: TRBD2; CDR3 DNA: TGCGCCAGCAGCCAATCGGGGACTAGCGGTAGCACAGATACGCAGTATTTT; CDR3 protein: CASSQSGTSGSTDTQYF
J gene: TRBJ2-2; V gene: TRBV11-2; clone size: .; D gene: TRBD1; CDR3 DNA: TGTGCCAGCAGCTTTGGACAGGGGGCATCCGGGGAGCTGTTTTTT; CDR3 protein: CASSFGQGASGELFF
J gene: TRBJ2-5; V gene: TRBV10-3; clone size: few; D gene: .; CDR3 DNA: TGTGCCATCAGTGACCAGTGGGGGACTCAAGAGACCCAGTACTTC; CDR3 protein: CAISDQWGTQETQYF
J gene: TRBJ2-1; V gene: TRBV7-6; clone size: few; D gene: .; CDR3 DNA: TGTGCCAGCAGCTTAGCGGGCAGCCCTGAGCAGTTCTTC; CDR3 protein: CASSLAGSPEQFF
J gene: TRBJ2-4; V gene: TRBV6-5; clone size: .; D gene: TRBD2; CDR3 DNA: TGTGCCAGCAGTAAGACTAGCGGGGGGGCCCCTTCGTACTTC; CDR3 protein: CASSKTSGGAPSYF
J gene: TRBJ1-4; V gene: TRBV6-1; clone size: few; D gene: .; CDR3 DNA: TGTGCCAGCAGTGATTCGAGGGGAGTAAAGGAAAAACTGTTTTTT; CDR3 protein: CASSDSRGVKEKLFF
J gene: TRBJ1-5; V gene: TRBV2; clone size: few; D gene: TRBD1; CDR3 DNA: TGTGCCAGCAGCCGGACAGGGACCGGCAATCAGCCCCAGCATTTT; CDR3 protein: CASSRTGTGNQPQHF
J gene: TRBJ2-1; V gene: TRBV4-3; clone size: few; D gene: .; CDR3 DNA: TGCGCCAGCAGCCACTCCCCCTTTTACAATGAGCAGTTCTTC; CDR3 protein: CASSHSPFYNEQFF
J gene: TRBJ1-3; V gene: TRBV7-9; clone size: .; D gene: TRBD1; CDR3 DNA: TGTGCCAGCAGCGCCGACAGGGGATCAGGAAACACCATATATTTT; CDR3 protein: CASSADRGSGNTIYF
J gene: TRBJ2-7; V gene: TRBV14; clone size: few; D gene: .; CDR3 DNA: TGTGCCAGCAGCCAAGAACAGGGTTTCTACGAGCAGTACTTC; CDR3 protein: CASSQEQGFYEQYF
J gene: TRBJ2-6; V gene: TRBV11-2; clone size: many; D gene: TRBD1; CDR3 DNA: TGTGCCAGCAGCTCCGTACGGGACAGGGGGCATGGGGCCAACGTCCTGACTTTC; CDR3 protein: CASSSVRDRGHGANVLTF
J gene: TRBJ2-3; V gene: TRBV5-6; clone size: few; D gene: TRBD2; CDR3 DNA: TGTGCCAGCAGCCCTACTAGCGGGGGGTACTACCTCACAGATACGCAGTATTTT; CDR3 protein: CASSPTSGGYYLTDTQYF
J gene: TRBJ1-5; V gene: TRBV7-8; clone size: few; D gene: .; CDR3 DNA: TGTGCCAGCAGCTCGTCTAATCAGGGAATCGTGCAGCCCCAGCATTTT; CDR3 protein: CASSSSNQGIVQPQHF
J gene: TRBJ2-2; V gene: TRBV7-9; clone size: many; D gene: .; CDR3 DNA: TGTGCCAGCAGCTCAGGGGTCACCGGGGAGCTGTTTTTT; CDR3 protein: CASSSGVTGELFF